The clone carrying this T cell receptor beta chain was seen just once. This CDR3 has 13 amino acids. V gave up 4 bases and J gave up 0 bases, with 6 bases separating them. The V gene's germline CDR1 is MNHEY and CDR2 SMNVEV (reference sequence). These data originate in a study of blood T cell repertoires in COVID-19. Only in-frame clones appear in the TCRdb table, and some are missing; sequencing was by immunoSEQ multiplex PCR. The data show more than 150,000 clones, with 75% to 90% seen just once and 2% to 3% held by the top ten. Sequenced material: peripheral blood. This TCR was sampled from a woman in her 70s with acute or convalescent COVID-19. The rearrangement joins TRBV27 to TRBJ1-1; the D is unclear. The CDR3 region is CASSSVLNTEAFF. The CDR3 bases are TGTGCCAGCAGTTCGGTCCTGAACACTGAAGCTTTCTTT.